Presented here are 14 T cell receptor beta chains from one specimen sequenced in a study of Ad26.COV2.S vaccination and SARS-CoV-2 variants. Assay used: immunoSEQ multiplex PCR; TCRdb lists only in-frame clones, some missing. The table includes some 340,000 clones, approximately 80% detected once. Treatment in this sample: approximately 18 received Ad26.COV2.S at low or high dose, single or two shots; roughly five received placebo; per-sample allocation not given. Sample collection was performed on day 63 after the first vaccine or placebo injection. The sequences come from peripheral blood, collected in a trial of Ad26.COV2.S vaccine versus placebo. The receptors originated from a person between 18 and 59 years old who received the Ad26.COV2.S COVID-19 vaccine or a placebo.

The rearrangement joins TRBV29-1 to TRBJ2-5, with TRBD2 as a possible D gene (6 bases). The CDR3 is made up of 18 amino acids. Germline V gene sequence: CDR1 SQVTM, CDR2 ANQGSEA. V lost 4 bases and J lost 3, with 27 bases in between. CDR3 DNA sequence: TGCAGCGTTGCGGAGGGGTCCGGGGGTAGCGGATTGAAAGAGACCCAGTACTTC. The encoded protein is CSVAEGSGGSGLKETQYF.

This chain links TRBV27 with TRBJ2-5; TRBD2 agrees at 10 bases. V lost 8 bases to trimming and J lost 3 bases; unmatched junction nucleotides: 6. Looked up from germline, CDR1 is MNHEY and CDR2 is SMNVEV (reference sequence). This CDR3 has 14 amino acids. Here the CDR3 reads CASHKAGGEETQYF. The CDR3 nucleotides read TGTGCCAGCCATAAAGCGGGGGGGGAAGAGACCCAGTACTTC.

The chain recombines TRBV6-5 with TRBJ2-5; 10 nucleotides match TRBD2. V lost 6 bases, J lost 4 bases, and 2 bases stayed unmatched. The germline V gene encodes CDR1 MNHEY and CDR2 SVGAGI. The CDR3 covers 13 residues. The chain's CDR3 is CASRIAGGETQYF. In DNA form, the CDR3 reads TGTGCCAGCAGGATAGCGGGGGGAGAGACCCAGTACTTC.

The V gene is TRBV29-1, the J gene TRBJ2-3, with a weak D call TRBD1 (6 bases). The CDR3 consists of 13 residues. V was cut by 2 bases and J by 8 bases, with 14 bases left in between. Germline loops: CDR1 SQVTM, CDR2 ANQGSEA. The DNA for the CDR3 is TGCAGCGTTGAAACAGGGTTCGGCACTACGCAGTATTTT. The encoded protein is CSVETGFGTTQYF.

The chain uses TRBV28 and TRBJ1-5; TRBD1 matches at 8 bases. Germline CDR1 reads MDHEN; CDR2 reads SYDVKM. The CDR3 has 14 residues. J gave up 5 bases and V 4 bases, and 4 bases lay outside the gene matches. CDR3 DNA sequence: TGTGCCAGCAGTTCGGGACAGGCGTATCAGCCCCAGCATTTT. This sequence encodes CASSSGQAYQPQHF.

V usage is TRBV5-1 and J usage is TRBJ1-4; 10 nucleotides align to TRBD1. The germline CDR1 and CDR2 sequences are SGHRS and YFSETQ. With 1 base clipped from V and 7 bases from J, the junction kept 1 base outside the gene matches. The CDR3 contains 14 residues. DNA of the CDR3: TGCGCCAGCAGCTTGAGGACAGGGGGTGAAAAACTGTTTTTT. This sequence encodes CASSLRTGGEKLFF.

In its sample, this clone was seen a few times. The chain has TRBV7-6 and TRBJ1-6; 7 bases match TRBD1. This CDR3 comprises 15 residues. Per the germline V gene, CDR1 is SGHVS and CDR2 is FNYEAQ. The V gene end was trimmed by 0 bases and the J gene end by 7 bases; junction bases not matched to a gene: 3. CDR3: CASSLAGQENSPLHF. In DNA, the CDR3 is TGTGCCAGCAGCTTAGCCGGACAGGAGAATTCACCCCTCCACTTT.

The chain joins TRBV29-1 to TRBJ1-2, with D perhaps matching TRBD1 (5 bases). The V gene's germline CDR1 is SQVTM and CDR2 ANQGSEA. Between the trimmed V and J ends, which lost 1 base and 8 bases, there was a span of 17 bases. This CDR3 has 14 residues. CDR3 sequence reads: CSVEGGPEGWGYTF. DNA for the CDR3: TGCAGCGTTGAAGGGGGACCGGAAGGATGGGGCTACACCTTC.

The chain's CDR3 is CASSPGQGPLEQYF. CDR3 bases: TGTGCCAGCAGCCCCGGGCAGGGCCCCTTAGAGCAGTACTTC. The chain joins TRBV6-6 to TRBJ2-7; D is perhaps TRBD1 (5 bases). This CDR3 is built from 14 residues. Germline CDR1 and CDR2: MNHNY and SVGAGI (reference sequence). V was clipped by 6 bases and J by 7 bases, with 19 bases between them.

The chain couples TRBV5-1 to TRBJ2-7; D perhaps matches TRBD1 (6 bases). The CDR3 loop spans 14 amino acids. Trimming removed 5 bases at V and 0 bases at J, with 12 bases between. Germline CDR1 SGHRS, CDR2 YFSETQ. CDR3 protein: CASSRDMYSYEQYF. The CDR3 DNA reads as TGCGCCAGCAGTCGGGACATGTACTCCTACGAGCAGTACTTC.

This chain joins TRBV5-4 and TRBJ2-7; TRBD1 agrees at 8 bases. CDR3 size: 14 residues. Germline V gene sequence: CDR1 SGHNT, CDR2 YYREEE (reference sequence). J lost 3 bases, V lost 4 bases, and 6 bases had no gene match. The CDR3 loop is CASSLDTGGYEQYF. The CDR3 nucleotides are TGTGCCAGCAGCCTTGACACAGGGGGCTACGAGCAGTACTTC.

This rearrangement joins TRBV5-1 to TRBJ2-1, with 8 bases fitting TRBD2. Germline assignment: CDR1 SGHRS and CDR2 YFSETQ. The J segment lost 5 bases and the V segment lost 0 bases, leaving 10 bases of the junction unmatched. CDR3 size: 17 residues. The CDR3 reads CASSLDPGLVINNEQFF. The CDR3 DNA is TGCGCCAGCAGCTTGGATCCGGGACTAGTTATCAACAATGAGCAGTTCTTC.

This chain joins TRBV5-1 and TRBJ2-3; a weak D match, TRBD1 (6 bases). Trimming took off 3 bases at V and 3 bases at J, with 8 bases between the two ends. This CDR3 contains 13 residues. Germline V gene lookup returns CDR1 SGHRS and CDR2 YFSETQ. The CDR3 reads CASSYTGTDTQYF. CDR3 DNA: TGCGCCAGCAGCTACACAGGGACAGATACGCAGTATTTT.

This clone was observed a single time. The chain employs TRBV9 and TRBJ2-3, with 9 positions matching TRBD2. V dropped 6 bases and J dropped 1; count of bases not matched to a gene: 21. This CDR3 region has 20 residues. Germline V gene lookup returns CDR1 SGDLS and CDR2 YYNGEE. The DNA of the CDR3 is TGTGCCAGCACCATTCCCATAATGGCGGGGGGGTACGGGTGCACAGATACGCAGTATTTT. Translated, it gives CASTIPIMAGGYGCTDTQYF.